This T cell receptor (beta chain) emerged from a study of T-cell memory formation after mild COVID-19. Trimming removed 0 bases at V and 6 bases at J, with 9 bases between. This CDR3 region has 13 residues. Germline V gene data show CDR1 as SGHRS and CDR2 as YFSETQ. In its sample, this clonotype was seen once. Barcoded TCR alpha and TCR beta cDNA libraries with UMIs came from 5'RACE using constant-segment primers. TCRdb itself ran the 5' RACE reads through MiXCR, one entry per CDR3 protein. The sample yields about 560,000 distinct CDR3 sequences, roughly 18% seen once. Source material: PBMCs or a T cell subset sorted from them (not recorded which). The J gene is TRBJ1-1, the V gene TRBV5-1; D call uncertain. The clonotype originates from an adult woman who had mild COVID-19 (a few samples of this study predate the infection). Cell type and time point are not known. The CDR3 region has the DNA TGCGCCAGCAGCTTGGGGCCCCTTGCTGAAGCTTTCTTT. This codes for CASSLGPLAEAFF.